This entry concerns a single T cell receptor beta chain. J was trimmed by 11 bases and V by 5 bases; bases with no gene match: 16. CDR3 length equals 15 residues. Germline CDR1 and CDR2: SEHNR and FQNEAQ (reference sequence). The authors extracted RNA and reverse transcribed it into cDNA as the sequencing template. TCRdb keeps only in-frame clones here, not all; method: immunoSEQ multiplex PCR. The sample shows roughly 23,000 clones, roughly 52% of them seen only once. Collected material from alopecia areata patients comprised lesional scalp punch biopsies and peripheral blood. These data originate in a study of CD8+ T cells in alopecia areata.

The TCR comes from a human donor with alopecia areata. This chain links TRBV7-9 with TRBJ2-5; 8 bases agree with TRBD1. The specimen sequenced was NKG2D-high CD8+ T cells sorted from blood. The CDR3 DNA reads as TGTGCCAGCAGCCTCCCGGGACAGGTGATTTTCGGGCAGTACTTC. Protein sequence: CASSLPGQVIFGQYF.